The sequence of this T cell receptor (beta chain) was determined in a study of blood T cell repertoires in COVID-19. In the study overall: Samples taken during acute and convalescent COVID-19 were collected in the United States, Italy and Spain. T cells, B-cell-depleted T cells, or PBMCs provided the cDNA or gDNA that served as material.

Original analysis: Reference gene primer amplification gave nucleated cell count estimates. Profiling relied on immunoSEQ multiplex PCR, and the TCRdb table lists in-frame clones only, not all of them. V, J and clone size were drawn from that table, and D and trimming were deduced from the DNA. The sample has 200,000 to 300,000 clones, around 89% seen once. The V and J ends lost 3 bases and 7 bases, in that order; junction bases with no gene match: 2. Per the germline V gene, CDR1 is SEHNR and CDR2 is FQNEAQ (reference sequence). The CDR3 is made up of 14 amino acids. The chain uses TRBV7-9 and TRBJ1-6, with 8 nucleotides matching TRBD1. The specimen was peripheral blood. The TCR sequence derives from a woman aged 40-49 years who had recovered from COVID-19. The CDR3 bases are TGTGCCAGCAGCTTTGGGACAGGAAATTCACCCCTCCACTTT. Translated, it gives CASSFGTGNSPLHF.